These 26 T cell receptor beta chains originate from one sample sequenced in a study of control samples from healthy donors and cancer patients. This table comes from immunoSEQ multiplex PCR, and its TCRdb copy is limited to in-frame clones, with some not included. The data hold about 69,000 clones, with around nine tenths observed a single time. Sequencing was carried out using PBMCs. The source is a man in his 60s with lung cancer.

The chain employs TRBV6-1 and TRBJ1-6, with TRBD1 as a possible D gene (6 bases). The CDR3 has 19 amino acids. Between the trimmed V and J ends, which lost 1 base and 9 bases, there was a span of 25 bases. The germline CDR1 and CDR2 sequences are MNHNS and SASEGT. CDR3 DNA: TGTGCCAGCAGTGAAGATTTATATGGGGCCGGGACAAGGGGTTCACCCCTCCACTTT. It codes for CASSEDLYGAGTRGSPLHF.

This clone was seen just once. The V call is TRBV6-1, the J call TRBJ1-3, with D hard to call. CDR3 length: 12 residues. CDR1 and CDR2 (germline): MNHNS, SASEGT. The V and J ends lost 2 bases and 5 bases respectively, with 4 bases between them. The CDR3 nucleotides are TGTGCCAGCAGTGAATCGAGAAACACCATATATTTT. Translation gives CASSESRNTIYF.

The chain uses TRBV5-4 and TRBJ2-5; 8 bases match TRBD1. The V and J ends lost 4 bases and 5 bases, in that order; junction bases with no gene match: 7. CDR3 length equals 14 residues. The germline gives CDR1 SGHNT, CDR2 YYREEE (reference sequence). DNA of the CDR3: TGTGCCAGCAGCCAAGACAGGGGCGGGGAGACCCAGTACTTC. Translation gives CASSQDRGGETQYF. The entire variable domain, with the rest obtained from reference TRBV5-4 and TRBJ2-5, is as follows: ETGVTQSPTHLIKTRGQQVTLRCSSQSGHNTVSWYQQALGQGPQFIFQYYREEENGRGNFPPRFSGLQFPNYSSELNVNALELDDSALYLCASSQDRGGETQYFGPGTRLLVL.

The chain recombines TRBV27 with TRBJ2-2; TRBD1 agrees at 8 bases. Germline V lookup: CDR1 MNHEY, CDR2 SMNVEV (reference sequence). The CDR3 runs 16 residues. V trimming: 4 bases; J trimming: 1 base; junction bases outside the gene matches: 5. This CDR3 is CASSYAGTGNTGELFF. In DNA form, the CDR3 reads TGTGCCAGCAGTTACGCCGGGACAGGGAACACCGGGGAGCTGTTTTTT.

This sequence joins TRBV9 and TRBJ1-3; D may be TRBD1 (6 bases). Trimming took 0 bases from V and 1 from J, leaving 14 bases between them. Germline V CDR1 and CDR2: SGDLS, YYNGEE. The CDR3 extends over 17 amino acids. The CDR3 DNA sequence: TGTGCCAGCAGCGTAGACCGGGGGCGCGGGTCTGGAAACACCATATATTTT. It encodes CASSVDRGRGSGNTIYF.

This chain connects TRBV19 to TRBJ2-2; possibly TRBD2 for D (5 bases). Germline CDR1 and CDR2: LNHDA and SQIVND (reference sequence). Between the trimmed V and J ends, which lost 1 base and 4 bases, there was a span of 7 bases. The CDR3 covers 14 residues. CDR3 nucleotide sequence: TGTGCCAGTAGTATAGTAAGCGGCACCGGGGAGCTGTTTTTT. Translated, it gives CASSIVSGTGELFF.

This chain joins TRBV6-6 and TRBJ1-3, with D unclear. This CDR3 has 14 residues. Germline V lookup: CDR1 MNHNY, CDR2 SVGAGI (reference sequence). The V gene lost 4 bases and the J gene lost 4 bases, with 11 bases spanning the gap. The CDR3 coding sequence is TGTGCCAGCAGTTGGGGTCCCTCCGGAAACACCATATATTTT. This encodes CASSWGPSGNTIYF.

The chain has TRBV11-2 and TRBJ2-7; maybe TRBD1 (5 bases). Germline-derived CDR1 and CDR2 are SGHAT and FQNNGV. The CDR3 is 14 amino acids. V was cut by 0 bases and J by 5 bases, with 11 bases left in between. The CDR3 loop reads CASSLDLTGDEQYF. The CDR3 DNA is TGTGCCAGCAGCTTAGATTTAACAGGAGACGAGCAGTACTTC.

This clone was seen a few times. The chain links TRBV3-1 (or the pseudogene TRBV3-2) to TRBJ1-1, with no clear D. The CDR3 spans 15 residues. Deletions cut 0 bases from V and 0 bases from J, with 8 bases between. The germline CDR1 and CDR2 sequences are LGHDT and YNNKEL (reference sequence). The CDR3, as DNA: TGTGCCAGCAGCCAAGAGTCGGGCCTGAACACTGAAGCTTTCTTT. Its translation is CASSQESGLNTEAFF.

The table lists this clone with a few counts. The chain employs TRBV5-1 and TRBJ2-7; TRBD1 is a possible D gene (6 bases). Per the germline V gene, CDR1 is SGHRS and CDR2 is YFSETQ. The CDR3 spans 17 residues. V gave up 0 bases and J gave up 9 bases, with 25 bases separating them. The CDR3 DNA follows: TGCGCCAGCAGCTTGGGTCCAGGCCTGGGAGATCAAGGGGGGCAGTACTTC. Encoded protein: CASSLGPGLGDQGGQYF.

The V gene is TRBV27, the J gene TRBJ1-1; D uncertain. The CDR3 consists of 15 residues. The germline V and J ends were trimmed by 7 bases and 5 bases, with 20 bases remaining between them. Per the germline V gene, CDR1 is MNHEY and CDR2 is SMNVEV (reference sequence). In DNA form, the CDR3 reads TGTGCCAGCATTACTATCGGCAAGACGTATACTGAAGCTTTCTTT. Its protein is CASITIGKTYTEAFF.

This clone showed up just once. This chain links TRBV10-3 with TRBJ1-1; tentative D call: TRBD1 (5 bases). This CDR3 has 13 residues. The germline V and J ends were trimmed by 6 bases and 1 base, with 9 bases remaining between them. Germline CDR1 and CDR2: ENHRY and SYGVKD. CDR3 in amino acids: CAISDSPNTEAFF. The CDR3 DNA is TGTGCCATCAGCGACAGCCCGAACACTGAAGCTTTCTTT.

Here the CDR3 DNA reads TGTGCCAGTAGTCTATACTCTGGGGCCAACGTCCTGACTTTC. Its translation is CASSLYSGANVLTF. This chain joins TRBV19 and TRBJ2-6; no definite D call. Germline V gives CDR1 LNHDA, CDR2 SQIVND (reference sequence). Trimming pared 5 bases from V and 0 bases from J, leaving 5 bases between. The CDR3 totals 14 residues.

This clone was detected only once. The rearrangement uses TRBV18 and TRBJ1-1; the D gene is possibly TRBD1 (6 bases). Trimming cost V 4 bases and J 5 bases, with 17 bases left between them. This CDR3 spans 15 amino acids. Germline V gives CDR1 KGHSH, CDR2 LQKENI. CDR3 nucleotide sequence: TGTGCCAGCTCACTCCAGGGGCACGGGGGAACTGAAGCTTTCTTT. Translating it yields CASSLQGHGGTEAFF.

The chain carries TRBV5-1 and TRBJ1-3; D is ambiguous. CDR3 length: 13 amino acids. CDR1 is SGHRS, CDR2 YFSETQ, per germline. V was cut by 6 bases and J by 4 bases, with 11 bases left in between. The CDR3 coding sequence is TGCGCCAGCACCCCAGGCCCCGGAAACACCATATATTTT. Translation: CASTPGPGNTIYF. Based on the CDR3 plus reference TRBV5-1 and TRBJ1-3, the full variable domain is KAGVTQTPRYLIKTRGQQVTLSCSPISGHRSVSWYQQTPGQGLQFLFEYFSETQRNKGNFPGRFSGRQFSNSRSEMNVSTLELGDSALYLCASTPGPGNTIYFGEGSWLTVV.

This chain uses TRBV18 with TRBJ1-4; unclear D gene. The CDR3 sequence is 13 residues long. From germline, CDR1 is KGHSH and CDR2 LQKENI. With 5 bases removed from V and 5 bases from J, the gap between germline ends came to 9 bases. CDR3 in amino acids: CASSMTENEKLFF. The CDR3, as DNA: TGTGCCAGCTCAATGACTGAGAATGAAAAACTGTTTTTT. Looking up the rest from reference TRBV18 and TRBJ1-4 gives the full variable domain: NAGVMQNPRHLVRRRGQEARLRCSPMKGHSHVYWYRQLPEEGLKFMVYLQKENIIDESGMPKERFSAEFPKEGPSILRIQQVVRGDSAAYFCASSMTENEKLFFGSGTQLSVL.

CDR3 loop: CASSPDYVYEQYV. The CDR3 region has the DNA TGTGCCAGCTCACCGGACTATGTCTACGAGCAGTACGTC. This sequence joins TRBV18 and TRBJ2-7; weak D call: TRBD2 (6 bases). The CDR3 spans 13 residues. Trimming cost V 3 bases and J 3 bases, with 9 bases left between them. Germline CDR1 is KGHSH and CDR2 is LQKENI.

CDR3 bases: TGCGCCAGCACCTACTGGACTAGCGGGACACAGTTCTTC. Encoded protein: CASTYWTSGTQFF. The chain uses TRBV5-1 and TRBJ2-1, with 12 bases aligning to TRBD2. Germline trimming cut 6 bases from V and 13 bases from J; bases unmatched to any gene: 8. The CDR3 totals 13 residues. Germline CDR1 reads SGHRS; CDR2 reads YFSETQ.

This clone was detected only a few times. The CDR3: CATRFADNTEAFF. The CDR3 DNA sequence: TGTGCCACCAGGTTCGCAGACAACACTGAAGCTTTCTTT. The gene calls are TRBV10-3 and TRBJ1-1; D is uncertain. V shed 10 bases and J shed 2 bases, with 14 bases lying between them. Germline lookup yields CDR1 ENHRY and CDR2 SYGVKD. This CDR3 region has 13 residues.

This clone was seen a single time. V is TRBV5-1 and J is TRBJ1-2; 7 positions agree with TRBD1. V shed 1 base, J shed 7 bases, and the junction held 7 bases outside the gene matches. CDR1 and CDR2 from the germline V gene are SGHRS and YFSETQ. The CDR3 covers 14 residues. The CDR3 DNA is TGCGCCAGCAGCTTGACAGGGGATTGGGTTGGCTACACCTTC. It is translated as CASSLTGDWVGYTF. Based on the CDR3 plus reference TRBV5-1 and TRBJ1-2, the full variable domain is KAGVTQTPRYLIKTRGQQVTLSCSPISGHRSVSWYQQTPGQGLQFLFEYFSETQRNKGNFPGRFSGRQFSNSRSEMNVSTLELGDSALYLCASSLTGDWVGYTFGSGTRLTVV.

The chain couples TRBV27 to TRBJ1-2; weak D call: TRBD1 (5 bases). The CDR3 is 15 residues long. Germline CDR1 is MNHEY and CDR2 is SMNVEV (reference sequence). Trimming shortened V by 4 bases and J by 3 bases, and 15 bases separated the two germline ends. The CDR3 reads CASSSAGTLYYGYTF. CDR3 sequence (DNA): TGTGCCAGCAGTTCAGCCGGGACCCTTTACTATGGCTACACCTTC.

The chain combines TRBV6-5 with TRBJ1-2; 7 bases map to TRBD1. After removal of 5 bases from V and 4 bases from J, the junction contained 7 bases not matched to a gene. Germline CDR1 is MNHEY and CDR2 is SVGAGI. CDR3 size: 14 residues. The CDR3, as DNA: TGTGCCAGCAGTAGGGACAGTTCCGGCTATGGCTACACCTTC. The encoded protein is CASSRDSSGYGYTF.

The genes are TRBV7-2 and TRBJ2-1; 7 nucleotides agree with TRBD2. V dropped 2 bases and J dropped 4; count of bases not matched to a gene: 11. CDR3 length: 17 residues. Germline assignment: CDR1 SGHTA and CDR2 FQGNSA. This CDR3 reads CASSLQAGGGVYNEQFF. DNA of the CDR3: TGTGCCAGCAGCTTACAAGCCGGTGGGGGGGTGTACAATGAGCAGTTCTTC.

This rearrangement joins TRBV30 to TRBJ1-2; D remains ambiguous. Germline loops: CDR1 GTSNPN, CDR2 SVGIG (reference sequence). CDR3 length: 12 residues. The germline V and J ends were trimmed by 4 bases and 1 base, with 7 bases remaining between them. CDR3 in DNA: TGTGCCTGGACATACCTTAACTATGGCTACACCTTC. This encodes CAWTYLNYGYTF.

The chain combines TRBV7-9 with TRBJ2-6; the D is unclear. The CDR3 has 15 residues. V was clipped by 5 bases and J by 0 bases, with 8 bases between them. CDR1 SEHNR and CDR2 FQNEAQ come from the germline V gene (reference sequence). The CDR3 coding sequence is TGTGCCAGCAGCCCATACCTCTCTGGGGCCAACGTCCTGACTTTC. Its translation: CASSPYLSGANVLTF.

This clone has only one observation. This chain uses TRBV6-4 with TRBJ2-6; TRBD1 matches at 10 bases. CDR1 is MRHNA, CDR2 SNTAGT, per germline. The CDR3 consists of 21 residues. V gave up 1 base and J gave up 2 bases; unmatched junction bases: 14. The CDR3: CASSDLPWDRGIRTGANVLTF. CDR3 DNA sequence: TGTGCCAGCAGTGACTTGCCTTGGGACAGGGGAATTAGGACTGGGGCCAACGTCCTGACTTTC.